These 15 T cell receptor beta chains share one sample of origin, sequenced in a study of blood T cells in healthy people across ages. Alongside a J-beta primer mix, a sample-barcoded 5' primer served in a second PCR lasting about 7 to 11 cycles. TCRdb re-called the 5' RACE reads with MiXCR, one entry per CDR3 protein. The table has 600,000 or so distinct CDR3 sequences, more than 45% seen once. The sequencing input was blood. The receptors stem from a man aged 80 or over in good health.

This clonotype was detected once. This sequence joins TRBV20-1 and TRBJ1-1, with a possible D match to TRBD1 (5 bases). In germline, CDR1 is DFQATT, CDR2 SNEGSKA (reference sequence). There are 12 residues in the CDR3. CDR3 sequence reads: CSRRQGNTEAFF. The CDR3 DNA is TGCAGCCGCCGGCAGGGCAACACTGAAGCTTTCTTT.

J is TRBJ2-4 and V is TRBV5-1; D is unresolved. This CDR3 is 14 amino acids long. Trimming left V 1 base short and J 0 bases short, with 5 bases between. Looked up from germline, CDR1 is SGHRS and CDR2 is YFSETQ. CDR3 protein: CASSLTVAKNIQYF. The CDR3, as DNA: TGCGCCAGCAGCTTGACAGTAGCCAAAAACATTCAGTACTTC.

This clonotype showed up just a few times. The chain combines TRBV7-2 with TRBJ2-3; 11 nucleotides line up with TRBD2. Per the germline V gene, CDR1 is SGHTA and CDR2 is FQGNSA. J gave up 4 bases and V 3 bases, and 3 bases lay outside the gene matches. The CDR3 consists of 15 residues. The CDR3 reads CASSLDSGRADTQYF. Here the CDR3 DNA reads TGTGCCAGCAGCTTGGATAGCGGGAGGGCAGATACGCAGTATTTT.

This rearrangement joins TRBV5-5 to TRBJ1-6; the D is unclear. V lost 2 bases to trimming and J lost 13 bases, with 10 bases between them. The CDR3 consists of 12 residues. In germline, CDR1 is SGHKS, CDR2 YYEKEE (reference sequence). The CDR3, as DNA: TGTGCCAGCAGCTTAGGCCGGCGGCCCCTCCACTTT. It codes for CASSLGRRPLHF.

This chain links TRBV7-2 with TRBJ2-3; no clear D. CDR3 size: 16 residues. V was cut by 1 base and J by 2 bases, with 13 bases left in between. Germline assignment: CDR1 SGHTA and CDR2 FQGNSA. CDR3 amino acids: CASSLGIGHFTDTQYF. The CDR3 region has the DNA TGTGCCAGCAGCTTAGGGATCGGGCACTTCACAGATACGCAGTATTTT.

In this sample, this clonotype turned up a few times. This CDR3 is CASSRLMLAAGEQYF. CDR3 bases: TGTGCCAGCAGCCGCCTGATGCTAGCGGCCGGGGAGCAGTACTTC. The chain couples TRBV27 to TRBJ2-5; 7 nucleotides line up with TRBD2. J lost 11 bases, V lost 6 bases, and 18 bases had no gene match. Germline V gene sequence: CDR1 MNHEY, CDR2 SMNVEV (reference sequence). CDR3 length: 15 amino acids.

This clonotype was counted only a few times. The chain joins TRBV9 to TRBJ1-2; D uncertain. Germline CDR1 reads SGDLS; CDR2 reads YYNGEE. The CDR3 spans 14 residues. Trimming removed 2 bases at V and 1 base at J, with 9 bases between. The CDR3 here is CASSVGGSNYGYTF. Written as DNA, the CDR3 is TGTGCCAGCAGCGTTGGCGGCAGTAACTATGGCTACACCTTC.

The genes are TRBV5-1 and TRBJ2-1, with 7 bases matching TRBD1. The DNA matches TRBJ2-7 better at its end, which makes the J call doubtful. CDR1 SGHRS and CDR2 YFSETQ come from the germline V gene. The CDR3 extends over 16 amino acids. CDR3: CASSFREGALYNEQYF. CDR3 in DNA: TGCGCCAGCAGCTTCCGTGAGGGGGCCCTCTACAATGAGCAGTACTTC.

The gene calls are TRBV7-9 and TRBJ2-7, with TRBD2 matching 7 bases. CDR3 length: 15 amino acids. V lost 4 bases, J lost 4 bases, and 10 bases stayed unmatched. Germline assignment: CDR1 SEHNR and CDR2 FQNEAQ (reference sequence). As DNA, the CDR3 is TGTGCCAGCAGCTGGGGGGGTCCCTTTGGTTACGAGCAGTACTTC. Its protein product is CASSWGGPFGYEQYF.

A word on this clonotype: At one end, the junction sequence differs from germline, possibly due to a read error. This chain uses TRBV7-3 with TRBJ2-1; 7 bases are shared with TRBD2. CDR3 length equals 16 residues. From germline, CDR1 is SGHTA and CDR2 FQGTGA. The CDR3 region has the DNA TGTGCCAGCAGCCCGAAAACTAGCGCTTTCTACAATAAGCAGTTCTTC. Translating it yields CASSPKTSAFYNKQFF.

The chain uses TRBV7-2 and TRBJ2-5, with D unclear. The CDR3 consists of 14 residues. Germline V CDR1 and CDR2: SGHTA, FQGNSA. Trimming stripped 5 bases from V and 1 base from J, with 11 bases between. The CDR3 bases are TGTGCCAGCAGCGTAAGGGAATTCCAAGAGACCCAGTACTTC. Translated: CASSVREFQETQYF.

The sample holds many counts of this clonotype. The chain links TRBV6-6 to TRBJ1-6; D not resolved. V dropped 6 bases and J dropped 8 bases, with 8 bases sitting between them. The germline CDR1 and CDR2 sequences are MNHNY and SVGAGI (reference sequence). The CDR3 has 12 residues. The DNA of the CDR3 is TGTGCCAGCAGCTCTGTGGATTCACCCCTCCACTTT. Translated, it gives CASSSVDSPLHF.

The rearrangement joins TRBV7-9 to TRBJ2-3; tentatively, D is TRBD1 (6 bases). V was cut by 5 bases and J by 7 bases, with 22 bases left in between. This CDR3 is 16 amino acids long. Germline CDR1 is SEHNR and CDR2 is FQNEAQ (reference sequence). The DNA for the CDR3 is TGTGCCAGCAGCCGACCACAGGGCCTGGCGGTTAATACGCAGTATTTT. It translates to CASSRPQGLAVNTQYF.

This clonotype was counted between two and nine times. V usage is TRBV7-9 and J usage is TRBJ2-7; possibly TRBD2 for D (6 bases). The germline CDR1 and CDR2 sequences are SEHNR and FQNEAQ (reference sequence). The CDR3 spans 15 residues. V lost 5 bases and J 0 bases, leaving 14 bases between the germline ends. Written as DNA, the CDR3 is TGTGCCAGCAGCCGCTTGCGGGGAAGCTCCTACGAGCAGTACTTC. Protein sequence: CASSRLRGSSYEQYF.

The rearrangement uses TRBV20-1 and TRBJ2-3; D call uncertain. Germline V gene lookup returns CDR1 DFQATT and CDR2 SNEGSKA (reference sequence). The CDR3 loop spans 14 amino acids. Trimming removed 6 bases at V and 0 bases at J, with 13 bases between. CDR3: CSAPTGGSTDTQYF. DNA for the CDR3: TGCAGTGCCCCCACGGGCGGAAGCACAGATACGCAGTATTTT.